What follows describes a single T cell receptor beta chain. The data were obtained in a study of T cell responses to AZD1222 COVID-19 vaccine. Across the whole study: Pooled in the analysis were second doses at about 4 or about 12 weeks.

The trim removed 6 bases at V and 3 bases at J, leaving 5 bases unmatched. CDR1 MNHEY and CDR2 SVGAGI come from the germline V gene. The CDR3 extends over 15 amino acids. Produced via immunoSEQ multiplex PCR; TCRdb's table is partial and in-frame only. The sample includes approximately 120,000 clones, roughly 90% of them seen just once. The sample in question was peripheral blood, obtained on day 0 of AZD1222 vaccination. This rearrangement joins TRBV6-5 to TRBJ1-6; 7 bases are shared with TRBD1. This sequence originates from an adult in good health. CDR3 in amino acids: CASREWTGYNSPLHF. CDR3 nucleotide sequence: TGTGCCAGCAGGGAGTGGACAGGCTATAATTCACCCCTCCACTTT.